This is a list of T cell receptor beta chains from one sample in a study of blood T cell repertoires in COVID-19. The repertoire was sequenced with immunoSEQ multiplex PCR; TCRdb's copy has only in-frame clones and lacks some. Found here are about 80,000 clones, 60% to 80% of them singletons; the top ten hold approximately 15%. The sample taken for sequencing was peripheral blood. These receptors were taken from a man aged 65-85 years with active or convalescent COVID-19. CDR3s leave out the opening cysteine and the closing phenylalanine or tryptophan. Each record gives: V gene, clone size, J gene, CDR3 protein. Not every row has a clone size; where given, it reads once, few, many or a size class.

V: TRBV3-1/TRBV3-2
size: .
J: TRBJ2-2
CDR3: ASSFFVARGELF

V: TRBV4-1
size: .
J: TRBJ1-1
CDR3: ASSQGQGHPGTEAF

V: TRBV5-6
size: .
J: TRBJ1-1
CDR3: ASSPPAGRNTEAF

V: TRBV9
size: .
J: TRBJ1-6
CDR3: ASSADPNSPLH

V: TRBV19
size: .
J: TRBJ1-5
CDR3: ASSISQGAISYSNQPQH

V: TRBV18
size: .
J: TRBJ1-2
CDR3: ASSLTGEYGYT

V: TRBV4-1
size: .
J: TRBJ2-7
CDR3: ASSMDRAYEQY

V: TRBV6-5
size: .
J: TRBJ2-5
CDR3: ASSKDTQETQY

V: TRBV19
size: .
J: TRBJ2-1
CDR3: ASSTSGTSGGARFNEQF

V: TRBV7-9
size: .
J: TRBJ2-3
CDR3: ASSSPYPPGDTQY

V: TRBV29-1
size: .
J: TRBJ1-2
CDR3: SVPVEGWYGYT

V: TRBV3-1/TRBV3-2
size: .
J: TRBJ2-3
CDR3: ASSQDLGLPGGGTQY

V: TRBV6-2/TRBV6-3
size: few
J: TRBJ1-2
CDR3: ASTPGDLDYGYT

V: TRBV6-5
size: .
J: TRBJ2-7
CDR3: ASSYLQGEVGEQY

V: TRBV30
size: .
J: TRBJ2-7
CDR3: AWSEGAEQY

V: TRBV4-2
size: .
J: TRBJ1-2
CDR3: ASSQTTRGERLT

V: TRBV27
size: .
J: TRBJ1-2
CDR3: ASSSTGNYGYT

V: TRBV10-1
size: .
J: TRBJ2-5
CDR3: ASSETGTGSQETQY

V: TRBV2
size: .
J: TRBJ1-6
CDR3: ASRGTFNNSPLH

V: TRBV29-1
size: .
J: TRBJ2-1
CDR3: SAGGGRARDEQF

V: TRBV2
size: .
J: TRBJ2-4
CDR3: ASKIWDSENIQY

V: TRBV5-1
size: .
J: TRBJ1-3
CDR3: ASSSQGATGNTIY

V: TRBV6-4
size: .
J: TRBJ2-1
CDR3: ASSDQGANNEQF

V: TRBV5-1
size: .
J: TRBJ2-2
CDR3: ASMLGLKAGAGELF

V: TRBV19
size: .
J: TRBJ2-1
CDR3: ASSPPVHSYNEQF

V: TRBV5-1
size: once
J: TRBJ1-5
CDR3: ASSLTTGENQPQH

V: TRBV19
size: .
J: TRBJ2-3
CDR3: ASSKGTSSSDTQY

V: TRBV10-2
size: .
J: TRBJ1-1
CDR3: ASKQGSGTEAF

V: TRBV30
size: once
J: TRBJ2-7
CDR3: AWSGRGAAYEQY

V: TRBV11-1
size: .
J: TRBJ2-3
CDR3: ASWGQGTDTQY

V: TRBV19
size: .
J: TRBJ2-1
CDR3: ATSSPGLAGTEQF

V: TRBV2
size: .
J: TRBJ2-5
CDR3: ASSGGGGETQY

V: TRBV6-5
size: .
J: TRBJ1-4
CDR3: ASSPGATNEKLF

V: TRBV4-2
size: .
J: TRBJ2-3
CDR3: ASSQDTGADTQY

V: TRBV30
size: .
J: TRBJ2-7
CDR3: ASNHRRTGGIEQY

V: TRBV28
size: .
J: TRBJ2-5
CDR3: ASSLSGGTETQY

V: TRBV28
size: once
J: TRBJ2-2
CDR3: ASSPGQGRFNTGELF

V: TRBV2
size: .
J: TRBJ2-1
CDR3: ASKDYHNEQF

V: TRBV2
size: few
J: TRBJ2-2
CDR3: ASRLNTGELF

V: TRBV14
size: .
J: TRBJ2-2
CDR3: ASKWTGNTGELF

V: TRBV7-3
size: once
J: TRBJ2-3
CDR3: ATSVGTGVADTQY

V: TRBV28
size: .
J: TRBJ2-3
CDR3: ASSLTRSDTQY